A single T cell receptor (beta chain) is shown here with its context. The data derive from a study of blood T cell repertoires in COVID-19. For the study at large: PBMCs, B-cell-depleted T cells, or T cells were the source of the cDNA or gDNA that made up the material.

As originally analysed: Amplification from reference gene primers served as the basis for estimated nucleated cell counts. Profiled with immunoSEQ multiplex PCR; TCRdb holds only in-frame clones, not every one. V and J calls and clone size are as listed in that table; D and trimming were resolved from the DNA. The sample shows more than 300,000 clones, roughly 89% of them seen only once. With 5 bases clipped from V and 10 bases from J, the junction kept 6 bases outside the gene matches. This CDR3 region has 14 residues. Germline loops: CDR1 SGHTA, CDR2 FQGNSA. Enrollment of patients from Seattle took place during active infection, with longitudinal follow-up.

Specimen: peripheral blood. The TCR was taken from a woman aged 30 to 39 with COVID-19, enrolled during active disease. V is TRBV7-2 and J is TRBJ1-6, with 9 bases matching TRBD1. The CDR3 DNA reads as TGTGCCAGCAGCAAACGGACAGGGGAATCACCCCTCCACTTT. Its protein product is CASSKRTGESPLHF. Full variable domain (remainder filled in from reference TRBV7-2 and TRBJ1-6): GAGVSQSPSNKVTEKGKDVELRCDPISGHTALYWYRQSLGQGLEFLIYFQGNSAPDKSGLPSDRFSAERTGGSVSTLTIQRTQQEDSAVYLCASSKRTGESPLHFGNGTRLTVT.